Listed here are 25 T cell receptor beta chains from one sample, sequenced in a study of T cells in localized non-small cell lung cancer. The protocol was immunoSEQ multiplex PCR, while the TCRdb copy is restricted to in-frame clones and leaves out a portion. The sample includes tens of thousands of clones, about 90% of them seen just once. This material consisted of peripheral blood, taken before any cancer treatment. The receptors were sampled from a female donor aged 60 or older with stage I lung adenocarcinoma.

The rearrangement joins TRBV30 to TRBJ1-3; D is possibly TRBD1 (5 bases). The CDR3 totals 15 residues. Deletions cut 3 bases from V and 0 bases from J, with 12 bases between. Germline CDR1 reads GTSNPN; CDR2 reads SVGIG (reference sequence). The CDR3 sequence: CAWRTTALSGNTIYF. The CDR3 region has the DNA TGTGCCTGGAGGACGACAGCCCTCTCTGGAAACACCATATATTTT.

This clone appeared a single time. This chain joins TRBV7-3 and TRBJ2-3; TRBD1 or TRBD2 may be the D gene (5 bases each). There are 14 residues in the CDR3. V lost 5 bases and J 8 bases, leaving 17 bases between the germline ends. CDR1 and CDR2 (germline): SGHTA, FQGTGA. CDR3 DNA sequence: TGTGCCAGCAGCACGGACCGGGACCCCGCTACGCAGTATTTT. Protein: CASSTDRDPATQYF.

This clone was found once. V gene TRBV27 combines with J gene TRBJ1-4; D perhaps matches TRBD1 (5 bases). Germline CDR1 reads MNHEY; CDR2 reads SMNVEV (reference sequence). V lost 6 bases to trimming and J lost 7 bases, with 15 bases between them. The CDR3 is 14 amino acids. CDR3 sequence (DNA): TGTGCCAGCAGACCGCAGGGTTTTGGTGAAAAACTGTTTTTT. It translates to CASRPQGFGEKLFF.

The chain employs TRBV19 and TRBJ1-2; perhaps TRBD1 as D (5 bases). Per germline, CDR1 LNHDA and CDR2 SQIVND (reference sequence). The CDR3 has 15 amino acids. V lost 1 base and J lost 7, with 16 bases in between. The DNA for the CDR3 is TGTGCCAGTAGTATAGTGCGGCCGGGGCCGGGTGGCTACACCTTC. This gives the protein CASSIVRPGPGGYTF.

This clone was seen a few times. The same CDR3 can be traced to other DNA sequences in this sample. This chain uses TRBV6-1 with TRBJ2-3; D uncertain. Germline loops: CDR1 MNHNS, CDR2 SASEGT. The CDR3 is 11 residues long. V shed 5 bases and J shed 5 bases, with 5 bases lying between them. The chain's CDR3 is CASSLGDTQYF. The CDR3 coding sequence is TGTGCCAGCAGTTTGGGAGATACGCAGTATTTT.

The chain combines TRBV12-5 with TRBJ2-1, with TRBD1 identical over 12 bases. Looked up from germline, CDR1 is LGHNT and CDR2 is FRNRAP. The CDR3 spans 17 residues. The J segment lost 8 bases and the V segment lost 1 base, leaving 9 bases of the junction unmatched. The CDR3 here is CASGLASGTGGTHEQFF. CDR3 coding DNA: TGTGCTAGTGGTTTGGCCTCCGGGACAGGGGGCACCCATGAGCAGTTCTTC.

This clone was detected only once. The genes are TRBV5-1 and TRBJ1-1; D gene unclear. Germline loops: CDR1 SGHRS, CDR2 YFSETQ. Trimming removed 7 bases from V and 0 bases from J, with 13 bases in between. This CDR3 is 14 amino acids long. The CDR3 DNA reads TGCGCCAGCTCATTAAGAGCCGTGAACACTGAAGCTTTCTTT. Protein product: CASSLRAVNTEAFF.

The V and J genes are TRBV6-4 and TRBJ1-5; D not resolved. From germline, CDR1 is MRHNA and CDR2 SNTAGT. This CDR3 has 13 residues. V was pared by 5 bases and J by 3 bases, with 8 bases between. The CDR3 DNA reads TGTGCCAGCAGTTCGGGGATCAATCAGCCCCAGCATTTT. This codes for CASSSGINQPQHF.

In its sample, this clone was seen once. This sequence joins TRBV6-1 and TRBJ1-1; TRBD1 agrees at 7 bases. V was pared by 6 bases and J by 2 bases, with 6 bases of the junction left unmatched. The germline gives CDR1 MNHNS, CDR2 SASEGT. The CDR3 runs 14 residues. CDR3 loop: CASRWRGGNTEAFF. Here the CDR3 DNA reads TGTGCCAGCAGATGGAGAGGGGGCAACACTGAAGCTTTCTTT.

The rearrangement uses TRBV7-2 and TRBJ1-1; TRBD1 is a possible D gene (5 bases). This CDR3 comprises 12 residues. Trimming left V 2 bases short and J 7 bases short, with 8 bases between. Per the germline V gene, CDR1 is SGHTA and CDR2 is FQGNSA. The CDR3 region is CASSLLQGEAFF. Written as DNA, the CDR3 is TGTGCCAGCAGCTTATTGCAGGGTGAAGCTTTCTTT.

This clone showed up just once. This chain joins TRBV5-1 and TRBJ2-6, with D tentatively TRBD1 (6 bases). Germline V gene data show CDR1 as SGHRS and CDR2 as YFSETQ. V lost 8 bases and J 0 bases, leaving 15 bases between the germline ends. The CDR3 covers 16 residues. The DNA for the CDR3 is TGCGCCAGTGCTATGGGGGCGGACTCTGGGGCCAACGTCCTGACTTTC. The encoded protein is CASAMGADSGANVLTF.

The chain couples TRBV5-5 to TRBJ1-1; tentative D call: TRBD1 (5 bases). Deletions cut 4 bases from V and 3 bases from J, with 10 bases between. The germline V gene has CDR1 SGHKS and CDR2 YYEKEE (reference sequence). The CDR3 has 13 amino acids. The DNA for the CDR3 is TGTGCCAGCAGCCATCAGGGTGACACTGAAGCTTTCTTT. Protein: CASSHQGDTEAFF.

The CDR3 region is CASSRASEGDTQYF. As DNA, the CDR3 is TGTGCCAGCAGCCGAGCCTCTGAGGGGGATACGCAGTATTTT. This chain uses TRBV7-9 with TRBJ2-3, with D perhaps being TRBD1 or TRBD2 (5 bases each). Germline loops: CDR1 SEHNR, CDR2 FQNEAQ (reference sequence). Trimming left V 5 bases short and J 6 bases short, with 15 bases between. This CDR3 has 14 residues.

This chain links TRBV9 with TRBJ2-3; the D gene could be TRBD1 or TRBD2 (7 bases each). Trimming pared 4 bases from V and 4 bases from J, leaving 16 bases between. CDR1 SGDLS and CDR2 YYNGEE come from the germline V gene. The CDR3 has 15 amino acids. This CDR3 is CASSLAGGVADTQYF. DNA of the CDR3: TGTGCCAGCAGCCTAGCAGGGGGGGTCGCAGATACGCAGTATTTT.

CDR3 residues: CASSELSQLNTEAFF. CDR3 nucleotide sequence: TGTGCCAGCAGTGAATTGAGTCAGTTGAACACTGAAGCTTTCTTT. The V and J genes are TRBV25-1 and TRBJ1-1; D unresolved. V lost 1 base and J 0 bases, leaving 9 bases between the germline ends. Germline V lookup: CDR1 MGHDK, CDR2 SYGVNS. The CDR3 has 15 amino acids.

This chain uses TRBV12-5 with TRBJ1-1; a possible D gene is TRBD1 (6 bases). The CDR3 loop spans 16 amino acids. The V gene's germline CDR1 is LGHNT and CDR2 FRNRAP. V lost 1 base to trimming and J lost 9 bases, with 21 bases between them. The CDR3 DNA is TGTGCTAGTGGTTTGGGACCTCCCGGCGGGGGGGCTAAAGCTTTCTTT. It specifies CASGLGPPGGGAKAFF.

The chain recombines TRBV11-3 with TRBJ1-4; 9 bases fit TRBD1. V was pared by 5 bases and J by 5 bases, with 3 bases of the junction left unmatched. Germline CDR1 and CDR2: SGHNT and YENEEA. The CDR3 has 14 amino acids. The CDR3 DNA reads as TGTGCCAGCAGCGTGGGACAGGGAAATGAAAAACTGTTTTTT. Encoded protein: CASSVGQGNEKLFF.

The CDR3 DNA is TGTGCCAGTAGTAAACAGGGAATTGGGAGCTATGGCTACACCTTC. Translation gives CASSKQGIGSYGYTF. The rearrangement joins TRBV19 to TRBJ1-2; the D gene is possibly TRBD1 (6 bases). With 4 bases removed from V and 4 bases from J, the gap between germline ends came to 16 bases. The CDR3 contains 15 residues. Germline V gene data show CDR1 as LNHDA and CDR2 as SQIVND (reference sequence).

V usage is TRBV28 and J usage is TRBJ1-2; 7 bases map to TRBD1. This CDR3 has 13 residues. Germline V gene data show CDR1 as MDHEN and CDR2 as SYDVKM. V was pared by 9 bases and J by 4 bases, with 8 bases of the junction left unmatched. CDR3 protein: CASNRGNGYGYTF. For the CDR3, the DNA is TGTGCCAGTAACAGGGGAAACGGCTATGGCTACACCTTC.

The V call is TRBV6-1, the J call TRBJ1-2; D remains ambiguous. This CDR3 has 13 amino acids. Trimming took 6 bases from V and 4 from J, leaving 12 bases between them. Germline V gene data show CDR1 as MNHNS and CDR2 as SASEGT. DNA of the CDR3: TGTGCCAGCAGGGTAGACGGAGGCTATGGCTACACCTTC. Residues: CASRVDGGYGYTF.

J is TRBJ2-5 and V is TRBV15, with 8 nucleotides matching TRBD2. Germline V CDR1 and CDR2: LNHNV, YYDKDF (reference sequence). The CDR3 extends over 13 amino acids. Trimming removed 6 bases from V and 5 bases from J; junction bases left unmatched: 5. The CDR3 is CATRDPGGETQYF. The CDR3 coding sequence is TGTGCCACCAGGGACCCGGGGGGGGAGACCCAGTACTTC. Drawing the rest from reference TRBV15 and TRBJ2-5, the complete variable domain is DAMVIQNPRYQVTQFGKPVTLSCSQTLNHNVMYWYQQKSSQAPKLLFHYYDKDFNNEADTPDNFQSRRPNTSFCFLDIRSPGLGDTAMYLCATRDPGGETQYFGPGTRLLVL.

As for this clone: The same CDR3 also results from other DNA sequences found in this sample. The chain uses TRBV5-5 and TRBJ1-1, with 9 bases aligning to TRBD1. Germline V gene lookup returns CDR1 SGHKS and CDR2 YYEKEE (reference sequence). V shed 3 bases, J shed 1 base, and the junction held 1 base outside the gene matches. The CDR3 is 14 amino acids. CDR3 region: CASSWGQGNTEAFF. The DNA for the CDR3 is TGTGCCAGCAGCTGGGGACAGGGGAACACTGAAGCTTTCTTT.

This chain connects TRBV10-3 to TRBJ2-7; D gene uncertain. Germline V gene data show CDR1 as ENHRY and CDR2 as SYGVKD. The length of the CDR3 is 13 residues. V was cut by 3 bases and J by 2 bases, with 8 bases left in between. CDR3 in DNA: TGTGCCATCAGTGATCCGTCGACCTACGAGCAGTACTTC. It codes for CAISDPSTYEQYF.

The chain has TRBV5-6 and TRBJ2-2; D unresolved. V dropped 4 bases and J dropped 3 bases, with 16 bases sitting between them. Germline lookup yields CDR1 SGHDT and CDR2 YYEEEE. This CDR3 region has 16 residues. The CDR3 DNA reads TGTGCCAGCAGCCCCTCGGCCGGCGGCGACACCGGGGAGCTGTTTTTT. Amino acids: CASSPSAGGDTGELFF. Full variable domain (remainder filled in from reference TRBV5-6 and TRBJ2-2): DAGVTQSPTHLIKTRGQQVTLRCSPKSGHDTVSWYQQALGQGPQFIFQYYEEEERQRGNFPDRFSGHQFPNYSSELNVNALLLGDSALYLCASSPSAGGDTGELFFGEGSRLTVL.

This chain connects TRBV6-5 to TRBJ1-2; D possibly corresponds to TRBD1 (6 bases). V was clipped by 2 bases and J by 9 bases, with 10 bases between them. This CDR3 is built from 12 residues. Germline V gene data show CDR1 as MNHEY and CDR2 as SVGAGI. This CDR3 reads CASSYGGGRYTF. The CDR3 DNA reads TGTGCCAGCAGTTACGGTGGGGGGCGCTACACCTTC.